This T cell receptor (beta chain) was documented in a study of response to subunit inactivated influenza vaccine. The V end lost 2 bases, the J end lost 0 bases, and 10 bases lay between the germline ends. Per germline, CDR1 DFQATT and CDR2 SNEGSKA (reference sequence). The CDR3 length is 15 residues. Using its own MiXCR run on the RT-PCR reads, TCRdb lists one record per CDR3 protein. Altogether 450,000 to 500,000 distinct CDR3 sequences are present, approximately 9.9% being singletons, with the ten largest covering around 12%. This sample comprised PBMCs from blood, obtained roughly 48 days after vaccination. This clonotype originated in a man aged 50 or older who received an inactivated influenza vaccine. This chain joins TRBV20-1 and TRBJ1-4; D might be TRBD1 (6 bases). The CDR3 sequence: CSARRTASTNEKLFF. CDR3 in DNA: TGCAGTGCTAGACGGACAGCGTCAACTAATGAAAAACTGTTTTTT.